The T cell receptor beta chain described here comes from a study of cytomegalovirus exposure and HLA in healthy donors. Trimming cost V 0 bases and J 9 bases, with 12 bases left between them. The germline V gene encodes CDR1 PRHDT and CDR2 FYEKMQ (reference sequence). The CDR3 spans 14 residues. The PCR had 60 Vbeta and 13 Jbeta primers. The data were produced by immunoSEQ multiplex PCR, yet TCRdb's version contains in-frame clones alone and is incomplete. Its clone listing holds roughly 190,000 clones. V usage is TRBV13 and J usage is TRBJ2-1, with unresolved D. This receptor was obtained from a man younger than 40 in good health and CMV-seronegative. The sample taken for sequencing was PBMCs. For the CDR3, the DNA is TGTGCCAGCAGCTTAGGCCGGCCCTCGGGTGAGCAGTTCTTC. Translation gives CASSLGRPSGEQFF. Full variable domain (missing parts from reference TRBV13 and TRBJ2-1): AAGVIQSPRHLIKEKRETATLKCYPIPRHDTVYWYQQGPGQDPQFLISFYEKMQSDKGSIPDRFSAQQFSDYHSELNMSSLELGDSALYFCASSLGRPSGEQFFGPGTRLTVL.